What follows are 8 T cell receptor beta chains derived from one specimen sequenced in a study of blood T cell repertoires in COVID-19. Sequencing was performed with immunoSEQ multiplex PCR; in TCRdb, only in-frame clones are kept and a portion is missing. The sample lists 650,000 to 800,000 clones, approximately 90% occurring once. The sequenced material came from peripheral blood. These receptors were obtained from a woman under 30 with acute or convalescent COVID-19.

The chain combines TRBV24-1 with TRBJ2-7; 9 bases are a match to TRBD1. V lost 3 bases and J lost 3; bases outside the gene matches: 5. The CDR3 runs to 15 residues. Germline CDR1 KGHDR, CDR2 SFDVKD. CDR3: CATSDPGQGVYEQYF. The CDR3 DNA sequence: TGTGCCACCAGTGATCCGGGACAGGGAGTCTACGAGCAGTACTTC.

About this clone itself: Distinct nucleotide sequences in the sample also encode this CDR3. V is TRBV5-1 and J is TRBJ1-2; D is possibly TRBD1 (6 bases). Germline V gene data show CDR1 as SGHRS and CDR2 as YFSETQ. The CDR3 has 14 amino acids. V gave up 0 bases and J gave up 0 bases, with 6 bases separating them. CDR3 bases: TGCGCCAGCAGCTTGGACAGGGCTAACTATGGCTACACCTTC. This gives the protein CASSLDRANYGYTF.

This chain connects TRBV28 to TRBJ1-2; 7 bases match TRBD1. Germline V lookup: CDR1 MDHEN, CDR2 SYDVKM. The V segment lost 7 bases and the J segment 7 bases; nucleotides outside the gene matches: 18. The CDR3 has 16 residues. The CDR3 region has the DNA TGTGCCAGCACCGATCGCGCCCCTCCAGGGGGAGGTGGCTACACCTTC. This codes for CASTDRAPPGGGGYTF.

The chain has TRBV6-5 and TRBJ1-1, with 7 bases identical to TRBD1. This CDR3 spans 14 amino acids. Germline CDR1 is MNHEY and CDR2 is SVGAGI. Unmatched junction bases numbered 5, after V lost 6 bases and J lost 1 base. The CDR3 DNA follows: TGTGCCAGCAGCAGCCGGGACAGGAACACTGAAGCTTTCTTT. Protein sequence: CASSSRDRNTEAFF.

This chain joins TRBV6-6 and TRBJ1-2; 7 bases fit TRBD1. Trimming at V came to 6 bases and at J to 7 bases, leaving 8 bases not matched to a gene. The V gene's germline CDR1 is MNHNY and CDR2 SVGAGI (reference sequence). This CDR3 has 13 residues. The CDR3 DNA sequence: TGTGCCAGCAGCGGGGGACAGAAAGTTGGCTACACCTTC. This encodes CASSGGQKVGYTF.

The chain employs TRBV12-5 and TRBJ2-1; TRBD1 aligns across 7 bases. The V gene's germline CDR1 is LGHNT and CDR2 FRNRAP. The CDR3 consists of 14 residues. The J segment lost 7 bases and the V segment lost 5 bases, leaving 8 bases of the junction unmatched. The CDR3, as DNA: TGTGCTAGTGGTCCGGGACAGAGGGGGAATGAGCAGTTCTTC. Amino acids: CASGPGQRGNEQFF.

This clone was counted once. The V gene is TRBV24-1, the J gene TRBJ2-5, with a tentative D call TRBD1 (5 bases). Trimming shortened V by 2 bases and J by 6 bases, and 15 bases separated the two germline ends. The CDR3 sequence is 15 residues long. Germline V gene sequence: CDR1 KGHDR, CDR2 SFDVKD. The CDR3, as DNA: TGTGCCACCAGTGATTCAAACCAGGGTTGGAAGACCCAGTACTTC. It translates to CATSDSNQGWKTQYF.

Comments on this clone: The junction differs from germline at one of its ends, possibly a read error. V usage is TRBV30 and J usage is TRBJ1-2; TRBD1 aligns across 9 bases. The CDR3 spans 11 residues. Germline loops: CDR1 GTSNPN, CDR2 SVGIG (reference sequence). The chain's CDR3 is CAFWGQGHPDF. CDR3 bases: TGTGCCTTTTGGGGACAGGGCCATCCCGACTTC.